What follows are 30 T cell receptor beta chains derived from one specimen sequenced in a study of human T cells and chemical hapten exposure. TCRdb fed the RACE reads into MiXCR, producing one record per CDR3 protein. This sample has roughly 84,000 distinct CDR3 sequences, with 10% to 14% found just once. Time point: patch test 3, about 24 weeks after DPC sensitization. Sample treatment: therapeutic diphenylcyclopropenone sensitization with weekly scalp DPC. The starting material was whole blood, obtained in connection with sensitization to the hapten diphenylcyclopropenone (DPC). All receptors come from a woman between 45 and 60 years old with alopecia areata. Some clones in this sample may be carry-over from other donors' samples.

This clonotype was detected only a few times. The chain is built from TRBV10-3 and TRBJ2-6; 11 bases are shared with TRBD1. This CDR3 has 17 amino acids. CDR1 ENHRY and CDR2 SYGVKD come from the germline V gene. V was clipped by 6 bases and J by 0 bases; unmatched bases: 4. The chain's CDR3 is CAISLGQGASGANVLTF. DNA for the CDR3: TGTGCCATCAGCCTTGGACAGGGGGCCTCTGGGGCCAACGTCCTGACTTTC.

The CDR3 protein is CASSRGAGGGQETQYF. The DNA for the CDR3 is TGTGCCAGCAGTAGGGGAGCGGGAGGGGGACAAGAGACCCAGTACTTC. This chain joins TRBV12-3 or TRBV12-4 and TRBJ2-5; 10 bases line up with TRBD2. The CDR3 sequence is 16 residues long. Losses at the gene ends were 5 bases for V and 2 bases for J; bases not matched to a gene: 8.

This clonotype has at least ten counts. V is TRBV28 and J is TRBJ1-2; 7 bases map to TRBD1. Per the germline V gene, CDR1 is MDHEN and CDR2 is SYDVKM. CDR3 length: 12 amino acids. Losses at the gene ends were 8 bases for V and 4 bases for J; bases not matched to a gene: 4. The CDR3 DNA is TGTGCCAGCCAGGGGGGCTCCTATGGCTACACCTTC. It specifies CASQGGSYGYTF.

This clonotype has more than one count but fewer than ten. The chain couples TRBV3-1 to TRBJ2-7; no clear D gene. V was pared by 1 base and J by 0 bases, with 10 bases between. This CDR3 is built from 15 residues. CDR1 and CDR2 (germline): LGHDT, YNNKEL (reference sequence). The CDR3 spells CASSQGARSSYEQYF. CDR3 in DNA: TGTGCCAGCAGCCAAGGAGCTCGGAGCTCCTACGAGCAGTACTTC.

This clonotype was counted many times. The chain joins TRBV19 to TRBJ1-4, with no clear D. The ends were cut back, 8 bases at V and 7 bases at J, with 17 bases in the middle. Per germline, CDR1 LNHDA and CDR2 SQIVND (reference sequence). The CDR3 has 14 amino acids. The chain's CDR3 is CASGGRVASEKLFF. The CDR3 bases are TGTGCCAGTGGAGGACGTGTAGCGTCTGAAAAACTGTTTTTT.

This chain uses TRBV9 with TRBJ2-3; D may be TRBD2 (6 bases). Trimming shortened V by 3 bases and J by 5 bases, and 16 bases separated the two germline ends. The CDR3 is made up of 15 amino acids. Germline CDR1 and CDR2: SGDLS and YYNGEE. The CDR3 region has the DNA TGTGCCAGCAGCGCCTCCGGGACTCGGGGAGATACGCAGTATTTT. This encodes CASSASGTRGDTQYF.

With regard to this clonotype: A much larger clone lies a single base off, so this may be a read error. This chain connects TRBV28 to TRBJ2-4; D perhaps matches TRBD1 (6 bases). Germline values: CDR1 MDHEN, CDR2 SYDVKM. The length of the CDR3 is 11 residues. The CDR3 nucleotides read TGTGCCAGCAGTACAGGGAACACTCAGTACTTC. Protein product: CASSTGNTQYF. Variable domain in full (rest from reference TRBV28 and TRBJ2-4): DVKVTQSSRYLVKRTGEKVFLECVQDMDHENMFWYRQDPGLGLRLIYFSYDVKMKEKGDIPEGYSVSREKKERFSLILESASTNQTSMYLCASSTGNTQYFGAGTRLSVL.

This clonotype was observed at least ten times. The J gene is TRBJ2-3, the V gene TRBV5-4, with 12 bases matching TRBD2. This CDR3 has 19 residues. CDR1 is SGHNT and CDR2 is YYREEE in the germline V gene (reference sequence). V was clipped by 0 bases and J by 2 bases; unmatched bases: 10. CDR3 sequence reads: CASSLGPAGLAGPTDTQYF. In DNA, the CDR3 is TGTGCCAGCAGCTTGGGCCCCGCAGGACTAGCGGGGCCCACAGATACGCAGTATTTT.

This clonotype was detected a few times. V usage is TRBV18 and J usage is TRBJ2-7, with a tentative D call TRBD2 (5 bases). V lost 0 bases and J 0 bases, leaving 9 bases between the germline ends. CDR3 length: 15 amino acids. CDR1 is KGHSH and CDR2 is LQKENI in the germline V gene. Here the CDR3 DNA reads TGTGCCAGCTCACCACCTTCACGGGGCTCCTACGAGCAGTACTTC. Protein sequence: CASSPPSRGSYEQYF.

This clonotype appeared a few times. The chain links TRBV20-1 to TRBJ2-7; tentative D call: TRBD2 (5 bases). Germline loops: CDR1 DFQATT, CDR2 SNEGSKA (reference sequence). V was clipped by 6 bases and J by 1 base, with 16 bases between them. The CDR3 contains 14 residues. CDR3 amino acids: CSAQRTGSSYEQYF. Written as DNA, the CDR3 is TGCAGTGCCCAGAGGACGGGAAGTTCCTACGAGCAGTACTTC.

This clonotype has a handful of counts. The J gene is TRBJ1-1, the V gene TRBV27; no firm D call. V lost 2 bases to trimming and J lost 0 bases, with 4 bases between them. The CDR3 covers 13 residues. CDR1 and CDR2 (germline): MNHEY, SMNVEV (reference sequence). The CDR3 DNA sequence: TGTGCCAGCAGTTTAACGATGAACACTGAAGCTTTCTTT. Residues: CASSLTMNTEAFF.

The chain couples TRBV11-2 to TRBJ2-4, with no clear D. The CDR3 sequence is 12 residues long. Per the germline V gene, CDR1 is SGHAT and CDR2 is FQNNGV. V lost 2 bases to trimming and J lost 11 bases, with 10 bases between them. The chain's CDR3 is CASSLLSPFQYF. CDR3 coding DNA: TGTGCCAGCAGCTTATTATCACCCTTTCAGTACTTC.

This clonotype showed up many times. This sequence joins TRBV5-5 and TRBJ2-1; 9 bases map to TRBD2. The CDR3 spans 19 residues. Germline V gene lookup returns CDR1 SGHKS and CDR2 YYEKEE (reference sequence). The ends lost 0 bases at V and 4 bases at J; junction bases unmatched: 14. In nucleotides, the CDR3 is TGTGCCAGCAGCTTGGAGATAGCGGGGGAAGGGAGGGGATACAATGAGCAGTTCTTC. Translation: CASSLEIAGEGRGYNEQFF.

The rearrangement uses TRBV12-3 or TRBV12-4 and TRBJ1-5; tentatively, D is TRBD1 (5 bases). The V end was cut by 0 bases, the J end by 0 bases, with 12 bases between. The CDR3 is 17 residues long. CDR3 DNA: TGTGCCAGCAGTTTAGCCCAGACGGGACTTAGCAATCAGCCCCAGCATTTT. It is translated as CASSLAQTGLSNQPQHF.

This clonotype showed up many times. The rearrangement links TRBV5-5 to TRBJ1-5; 8 bases line up with TRBD1. Germline loops: CDR1 SGHKS, CDR2 YYEKEE (reference sequence). The trim removed 5 bases at V and 4 bases at J, leaving 5 bases unmatched. The CDR3 extends over 14 amino acids. In DNA, the CDR3 is TGTGCCAGCAGTCGGACAGGGTCAAATCAGCCCCAGCATTTT. Protein product: CASSRTGSNQPQHF.

This clonotype was observed many times. V usage is TRBV12-5 and J usage is TRBJ2-5, with D maybe TRBD1 (6 bases). This CDR3 spans 13 amino acids. V shed 5 bases and J shed 5 bases, with 12 bases lying between them. CDR1 LGHNT and CDR2 FRNRAP come from the germline V gene. The chain's CDR3 is CASGLHRDETQYF. CDR3 nucleotide sequence: TGTGCTAGTGGTCTCCACAGGGACGAGACCCAGTACTTC.

At least ten counts were recorded for this clonotype. The chain has TRBV7-2 and TRBJ2-7; D is undetermined. V lost 0 bases and J 1 base, leaving 13 bases between the germline ends. Germline V gene sequence: CDR1 SGHTA, CDR2 FQGNSA. This CDR3 has 16 amino acids. The CDR3 loop is CASSLAASTASYEQYF. CDR3 nucleotides: TGTGCCAGCAGCTTAGCCGCGTCGACGGCATCCTACGAGCAGTACTTC.

V and J are TRBV18 and TRBJ2-5; 9 bases agree with TRBD2. J was trimmed by 1 base and V by 3 bases; bases with no gene match: 0. CDR1 is KGHSH and CDR2 is LQKENI in the germline V gene. The CDR3 loop spans 14 amino acids. DNA for the CDR3: TGTGCCAGCTCACCTAGCGGGGGCCAAGAGACCCAGTACTTC. Encoded protein: CASSPSGGQETQYF.

Ten or more counts support this clonotype. The CDR3 region is CASSPQGSRITEAFF. The CDR3 bases are TGTGCCAGCAGTCCCCAGGGTTCCCGGATCACTGAAGCTTTCTTT. The rearrangement uses TRBV27 and TRBJ1-1; weak D call: TRBD1 (5 bases). This CDR3 is built from 15 residues. Trimming shortened V by 5 bases and J by 4 bases, and 17 bases separated the two germline ends. Per the germline V gene, CDR1 is MNHEY and CDR2 is SMNVEV (reference sequence).

This clonotype was detected ten times or more. The chain joins TRBV11-3 to TRBJ1-1; the D gene is possibly TRBD1 (6 bases). Trimming removed 4 bases from V and 4 bases from J, with 13 bases in between. The CDR3 contains 14 residues. Germline V gene lookup returns CDR1 SGHNT and CDR2 YENEEA. DNA of the CDR3: TGTGCCAGCAGCTCCACAGGGTACGGCACTGAAGCTTTCTTT. It encodes CASSSTGYGTEAFF.

This clonotype was seen at least ten times. The chain recombines TRBV28 with TRBJ2-1; 8 positions match TRBD2. The CDR3 has 14 amino acids. Germline V gene data show CDR1 as MDHEN and CDR2 as SYDVKM. V was clipped by 1 base and J by 6 bases; unmatched bases: 2. The CDR3 nucleotides read TGTGCCAGCAGTTTATTAAGCGGGGGCAATGAGCAGTTCTTC. Its protein product is CASSLLSGGNEQFF. Supplemented by reference TRBV28 and TRBJ2-1, the full variable domain reads DVKVTQSSRYLVKRTGEKVFLECVQDMDHENMFWYRQDPGLGLRLIYFSYDVKMKEKGDIPEGYSVSREKKERFSLILESASTNQTSMYLCASSLLSGGNEQFFGPGTRLTVL.

The rearrangement links TRBV11-3 to TRBJ2-1, with D unclear. The CDR3 spans 12 residues. Trimming pared 5 bases from V and 8 bases from J, leaving 10 bases between. The germline gives CDR1 SGHNT, CDR2 YENEEA. CDR3 nucleotide sequence: TGTGCCAGCAGCGCGACTGCGTATGAGCAGTTCTTC. This codes for CASSATAYEQFF.

This clonotype was recorded a few times. The V and J genes are TRBV10-3 and TRBJ2-2; D possibly corresponds to TRBD2 (6 bases). Germline CDR1 is ENHRY and CDR2 is SYGVKD. This CDR3 comprises 16 residues. V lost 2 bases to trimming and J lost 1 base, with 11 bases between them. In nucleotides, the CDR3 is TGTGCCATCAGTGAGGGAATAGCGGAGAACACCGGGGAGCTGTTTTTT. This gives the protein CAISEGIAENTGELFF.

The table lists this clonotype with a few counts. The chain combines TRBV14 with TRBJ1-6; possible D gene TRBD1, 6 bases. The length of the CDR3 is 12 residues. V was pared by 8 bases and J by 10 bases, with 12 bases between. Germline CDR1 SGHDN, CDR2 FVKESK. The CDR3 nucleotides are TGTGCCAGCGGACAGCCGAGCTCACCCCTCCACTTT. Translation gives CASGQPSSPLHF.

This clonotype was seen a handful of times. The V and J genes are TRBV6-6 and TRBJ2-3, with D hard to call. Germline CDR1 MNHNY, CDR2 SVGAGI (reference sequence). The length of the CDR3 is 15 residues. V was clipped by 0 bases and J by 4 bases, with 11 bases between them. CDR3 protein: CASSYSPNSADTQYF. CDR3 coding DNA: TGTGCCAGCAGTTACTCCCCGAACTCGGCAGATACGCAGTATTTT.

This clonotype was observed at least ten times. The rearrangement links TRBV7-2 to TRBJ1-5; D is uncertain. There are 14 residues in the CDR3. In germline, CDR1 is SGHTA, CDR2 FQGNSA. Between the trimmed V and J ends, which lost 6 bases and 6 bases, there was a span of 15 bases. This CDR3 reads CASRPGGGPQPQHF. For the CDR3, the DNA is TGTGCCAGCAGACCCGGCGGAGGGCCTCAGCCCCAGCATTTT.

This clonotype was picked up many times. This sequence joins TRBV6-5 and TRBJ2-7, with D tentatively TRBD2 (5 bases). Trimming stripped 4 bases from V and 6 bases from J, with 13 bases between. There are 13 residues in the CDR3. CDR1 and CDR2 from the germline V gene are MNHEY and SVGAGI. CDR3 in DNA: TGTGCCAGCAGTTCGCGGGCCGGCGGCGAGCAGTACTTC. Its translation is CASSSRAGGEQYF.

The chain carries TRBV29-1 and TRBJ2-4; weak D call: TRBD1 (8 bases). The germline CDR1 and CDR2 sequences are SQVTM and ANQGSEA. This CDR3 contains 14 residues. Trimming pared 1 base from V and 6 bases from J, leaving 13 bases between. The CDR3 spells CSVEATGGGNIQYF. The CDR3 DNA is TGCAGCGTTGAAGCAACAGGGGGGGGAAACATTCAGTACTTC.

This clonotype was observed a handful of times. V usage is TRBV20-1 and J usage is TRBJ2-7; 11 nucleotides line up with TRBD1. Germline trimming cut 7 bases from V and 5 bases from J; bases unmatched to any gene: 10. Germline-derived CDR1 and CDR2 are DFQATT and SNEGSKA (reference sequence). The CDR3 contains 14 residues. CDR3: CSEKGQGANNEQYF. In nucleotides, the CDR3 is TGCAGTGAAAAAGGACAGGGGGCTAATAACGAGCAGTACTTC.

This clonotype has more than one count but fewer than ten. CDR3 sequence: CASRKFYEQYF. DNA of the CDR3: TGTGCCAGCAGGAAGTTCTACGAGCAGTACTTC. The chain recombines TRBV28 with TRBJ2-7, with D unresolved. CDR1 is MDHEN and CDR2 is SYDVKM in the germline V gene. This CDR3 region has 11 residues. V shed 6 bases and J shed 3 bases, with 6 bases lying between them. The full variable domain, its missing parts supplied by reference TRBV28 and TRBJ2-7, is DVKVTQSSRYLVKRTGEKVFLECVQDMDHENMFWYRQDPGLGLRLIYFSYDVKMKEKGDIPEGYSVSREKKERFSLILESASTNQTSMYLCASRKFYEQYFGPGTRLTVT.